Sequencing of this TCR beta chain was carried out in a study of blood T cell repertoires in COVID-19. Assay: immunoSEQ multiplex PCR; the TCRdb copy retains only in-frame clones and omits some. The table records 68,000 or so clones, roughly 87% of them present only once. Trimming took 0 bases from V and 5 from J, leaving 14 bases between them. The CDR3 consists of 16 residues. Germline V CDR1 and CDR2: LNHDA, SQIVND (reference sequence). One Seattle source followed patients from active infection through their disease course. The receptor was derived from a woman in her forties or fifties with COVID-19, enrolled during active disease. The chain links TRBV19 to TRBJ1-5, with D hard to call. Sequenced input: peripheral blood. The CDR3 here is CASSIEERLADQPQHF. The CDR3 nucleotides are TGTGCCAGTAGTATAGAGGAGAGACTAGCGGATCAGCCCCAGCATTTT.